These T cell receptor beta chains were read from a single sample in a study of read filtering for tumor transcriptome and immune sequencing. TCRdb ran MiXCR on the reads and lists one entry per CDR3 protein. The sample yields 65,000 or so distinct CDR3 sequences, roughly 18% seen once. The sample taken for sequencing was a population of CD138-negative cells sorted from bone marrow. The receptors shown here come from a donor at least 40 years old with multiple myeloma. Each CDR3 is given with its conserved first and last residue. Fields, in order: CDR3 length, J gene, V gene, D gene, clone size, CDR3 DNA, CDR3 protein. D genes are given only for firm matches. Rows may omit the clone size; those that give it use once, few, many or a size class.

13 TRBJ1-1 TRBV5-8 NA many TGTGCCAGCAGCATTGACCTTAACACTGAAGCTTTCTTT CASSIDLNTEAFF
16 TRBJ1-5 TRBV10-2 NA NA TGCGCCAGCAGTGAGTCGGGAGGAAAAGGCAATCAGCCCCAGCATTTT CASSESGGKGNQPQHF
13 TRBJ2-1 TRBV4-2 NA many TGTGCCAGCAGCCAAGATTACGCGGGTGAGCAGTTCTTC CASSQDYAGEQFF
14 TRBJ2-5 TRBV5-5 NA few TGTGCCAGCATGAACCAACAGGGGGGGGAGACCCAGTACTTC CASMNQQGGETQYF
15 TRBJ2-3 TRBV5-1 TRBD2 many TGCGCCAGCAGCTTGCAGCGGGGGGGCCCGGATACGCAGTATTTT CASSLQRGGPDTQYF
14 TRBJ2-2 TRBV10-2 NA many TGCGCCAGCATACGAGGCGTAAGCACCGGGGAGCTGTTTTTT CASIRGVSTGELFF
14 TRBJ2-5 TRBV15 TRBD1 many TGTGCCACCAGCAGAGCAGGGGGCGGAGAGACCCAGTACTTC CATSRAGGGETQYF
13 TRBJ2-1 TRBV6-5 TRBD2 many TGTGCCAGCACCGACGCGACTAGCGGCGAGCAGTTCTTC CASTDATSGEQFF
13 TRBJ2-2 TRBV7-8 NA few TGTGCCAGCAGCCCGACCCCCACCGGGGAGCTGTTTTTT CASSPTPTGELFF
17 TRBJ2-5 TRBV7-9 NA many TGTGCCAGCAGCTTTCAAACTGCTGGGACCGGCCAAGAGACCCAGTACTTC CASSFQTAGTGQETQYF
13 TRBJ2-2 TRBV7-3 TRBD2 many TGTGCCAGCAGCCCATCGGGGGGCGGGGAGCTGTTTTTT CASSPSGGGELFF
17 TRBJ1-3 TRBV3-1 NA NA TGTGCCAGCAGCCCGCGGGGCTCCCATTCCTCTGGAAACACCATATATTTT CASSPRGSHSSGNTIYF
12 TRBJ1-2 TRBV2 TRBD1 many TGTGCCAGCAGGGCAGACAGGGGTGGCTACACCTTC CASRADRGGYTF
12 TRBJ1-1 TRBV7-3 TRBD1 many TGTGCCAGCAGCTTAAACAGGGGACAAGCTTTCTTT CASSLNRGQAFF
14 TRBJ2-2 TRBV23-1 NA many TGCGCCAGCAGTCAGGCAGGGGTCACCGGGGAGCTGTTTTTT CASSQAGVTGELFF
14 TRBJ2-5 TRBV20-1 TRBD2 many TGCAGTGCTCGGAGCGGGGGGGTCCAAGAGACCCAGTACTTC CSARSGGVQETQYF
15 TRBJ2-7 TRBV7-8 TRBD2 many TGTGCCAGCAGCTTAGGTTTAGCGGGGGACTACGAGCAGTACTTC CASSLGLAGDYEQYF
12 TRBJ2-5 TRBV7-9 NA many TGTGCCAGCAGCTTACCCTGGGAGACCCAGTACTTC CASSLPWETQYF
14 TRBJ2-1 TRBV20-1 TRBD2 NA TGCAGTGCTAATCTAGCGGGGGGGCAGCATGAGCAGTTCTTC CSANLAGGQHEQFF
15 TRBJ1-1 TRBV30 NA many TGTGCCTGGAGTTCCTGGGGGGGTTCGGACACTGAAGCTTTCTTT CAWSSWGGSDTEAFF
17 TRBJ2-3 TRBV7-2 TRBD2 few TGTGCCAGCAGCGACTGGACTAGCGGGGATTACACAGATACGCAGTATTTT CASSDWTSGDYTDTQYF
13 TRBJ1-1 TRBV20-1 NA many TGCAGTGCTACCAAGGACAGTCCCTTTGAAGCTTTCTTT CSATKDSPFEAFF
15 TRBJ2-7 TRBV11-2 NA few TGTGCCAGCAGCTTAGCCTCCCTAGCTGGTCACGAGCAGTACTTC CASSLASLAGHEQYF
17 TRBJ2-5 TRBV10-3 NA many TGTGCCATCAGTGAGCCAGCGTCTAGGGCAGGGGCAGAGACCCAGTACTTC CAISEPASRAGAETQYF
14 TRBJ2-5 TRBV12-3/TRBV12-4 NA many TGTGCCAGCAGGCAACTAGGACCGGGGGAGACCCAGTACTTC CASRQLGPGETQYF
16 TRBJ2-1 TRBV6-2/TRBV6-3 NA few TGTGCCAGCAGTGCCTTCCGGGCCTCCTCCTACAATGAGCAGTTCTTC CASSAFRASSYNEQFF
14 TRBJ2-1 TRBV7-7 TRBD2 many TGTGCTAGCAGCCCCTGGACTAGCGGGAATGAGCAGTTCTTC CASSPWTSGNEQFF
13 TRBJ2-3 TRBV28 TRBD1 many TGTGCCAGCCGAAGGACAGGGACAGATACGCAGTATTTT CASRRTGTDTQYF
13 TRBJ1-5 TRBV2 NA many TGTGCCAGCAGCCAACAGGTTTTCCAGCCCCAGCATTTT CASSQQVFQPQHF
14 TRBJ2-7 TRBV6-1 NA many TGTGCCAGCAATACCCAGGGGGGACCCTACGAGCAGTACTTC CASNTQGGPYEQYF
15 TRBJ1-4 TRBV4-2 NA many TGTGCCAGCAGCCAAGATGGCGCGGATAATGAAAAACTGTTTTTT CASSQDGADNEKLFF
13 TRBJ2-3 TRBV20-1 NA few TGCAGTGCCACTCAGGGTTACACAGATACGCAGTATTTT CSATQGYTDTQYF
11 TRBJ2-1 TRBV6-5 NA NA TGTGCCAGCAAATATAGAAGTGAGCAGTTCTTC CASKYRSEQFF
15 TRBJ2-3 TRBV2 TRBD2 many TGTGCCAGCAACCCAGATGGGACTAGACCAGATACGCAGTATTTT CASNPDGTRPDTQYF
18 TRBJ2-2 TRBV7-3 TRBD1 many TGTGCCAGCAGCCCCAGGGCGGTAGGACAGGGGAATACCGGGGAGCTGTTTTTT CASSPRAVGQGNTGELFF
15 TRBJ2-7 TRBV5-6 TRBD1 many TGTGCCAGCAGACTCGGACAGGACAACTCCTACGAGCAGTACTTC CASRLGQDNSYEQYF
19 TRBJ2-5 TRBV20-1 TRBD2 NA TGCAGTGCTAACTCTCTACTTAAGCGGGAGTCGGCAAGGAAGGAGACCCAGTACTTC CSANSLLKRESARKETQYF
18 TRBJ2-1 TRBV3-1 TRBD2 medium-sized TGTGCCAGCAGCCAAGAGAAGCCTAGCGGGAGGAGATACAATGAGCAGTTCTTC CASSQEKPSGRRYNEQFF
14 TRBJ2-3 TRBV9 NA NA TGTGCCAGCGCCACCGGGTTGGGCACAGATACGCAGTATTTT CASATGLGTDTQYF
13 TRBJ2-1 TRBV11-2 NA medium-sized TGTGCCAGCAGCTTTGGGGGCGCCAATGAGCAGTTCTTC CASSFGGANEQFF
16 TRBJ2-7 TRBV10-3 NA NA TGTGCCATCAGTGAGTCGGGGGGGCGGCTCTCCTACGAGCAGTACTTC CAISESGGRLSYEQYF
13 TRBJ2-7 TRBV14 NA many TGTGCCAGCAGCCAAGTAGGTCTTGGCGAGCAGTACTTC CASSQVGLGEQYF
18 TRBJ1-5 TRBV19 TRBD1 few TGTGCCAGTAGTATACCTCGGACAGGGGGAAGAAGCAATCAGCCCCAGCATTTT CASSIPRTGGRSNQPQHF